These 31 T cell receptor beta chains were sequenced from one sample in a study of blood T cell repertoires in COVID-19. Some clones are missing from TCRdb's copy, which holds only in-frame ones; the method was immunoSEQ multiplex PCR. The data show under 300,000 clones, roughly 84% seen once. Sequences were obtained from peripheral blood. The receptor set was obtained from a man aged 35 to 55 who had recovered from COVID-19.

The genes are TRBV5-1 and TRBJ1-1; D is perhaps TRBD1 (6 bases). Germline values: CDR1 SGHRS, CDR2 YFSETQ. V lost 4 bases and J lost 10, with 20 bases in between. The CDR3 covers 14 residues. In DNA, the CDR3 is TGCGCCAGCAGCGCCATAAGGACAGCATTCGGAGCTTTCTTT. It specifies CASSAIRTAFGAFF.

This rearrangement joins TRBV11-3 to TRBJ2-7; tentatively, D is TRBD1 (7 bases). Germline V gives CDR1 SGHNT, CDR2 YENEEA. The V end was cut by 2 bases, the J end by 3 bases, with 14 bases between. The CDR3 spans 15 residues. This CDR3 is CASSLQSGGFYEQYF. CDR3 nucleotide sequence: TGTGCCAGCAGCTTACAATCAGGGGGGTTCTACGAGCAGTACTTC.

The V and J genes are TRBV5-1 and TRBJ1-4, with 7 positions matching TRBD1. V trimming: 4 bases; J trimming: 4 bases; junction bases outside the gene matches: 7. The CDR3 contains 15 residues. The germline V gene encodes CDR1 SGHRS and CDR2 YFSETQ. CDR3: CASSDRDSGNEKLFF. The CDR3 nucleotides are TGCGCCAGCAGCGACAGGGACTCGGGTAATGAAAAACTGTTTTTT.

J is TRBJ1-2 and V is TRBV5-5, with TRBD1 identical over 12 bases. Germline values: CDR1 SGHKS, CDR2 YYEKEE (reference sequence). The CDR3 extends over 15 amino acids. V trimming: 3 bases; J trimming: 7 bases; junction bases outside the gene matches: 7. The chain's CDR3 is CASSSLGQGAGGYTF. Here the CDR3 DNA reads TGTGCCAGCAGCTCCTTGGGACAGGGGGCTGGTGGCTACACCTTC. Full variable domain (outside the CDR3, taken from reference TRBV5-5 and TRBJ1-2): DAGVTQSPTHLIKTRGQQVTLRCSPISGHKSVSWYQQVLGQGPQFIFQYYEKEERGRGNFPDRFSARQFPNYSSELNVNALLLGDSALYLCASSSLGQGAGGYTFGSGTRLTVV.

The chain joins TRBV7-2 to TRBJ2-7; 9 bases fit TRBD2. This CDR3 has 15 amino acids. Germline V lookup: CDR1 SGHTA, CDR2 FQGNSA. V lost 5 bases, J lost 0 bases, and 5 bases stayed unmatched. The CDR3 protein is CASSTTAGGSYEQYF. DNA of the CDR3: TGTGCCAGCAGCACCACAGCGGGAGGCTCCTACGAGCAGTACTTC.

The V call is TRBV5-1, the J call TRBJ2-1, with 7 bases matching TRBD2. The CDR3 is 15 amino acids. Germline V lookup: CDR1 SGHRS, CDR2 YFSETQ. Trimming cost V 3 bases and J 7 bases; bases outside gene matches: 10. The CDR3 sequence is CASSWGGGSVNEQFF. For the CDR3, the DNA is TGCGCCAGCAGCTGGGGTGGCGGGAGCGTTAATGAGCAGTTCTTC.

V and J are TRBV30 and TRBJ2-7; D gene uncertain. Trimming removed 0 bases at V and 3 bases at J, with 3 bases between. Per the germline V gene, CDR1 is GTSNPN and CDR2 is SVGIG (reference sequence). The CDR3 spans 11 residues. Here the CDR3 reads CAWSVLYEQYF. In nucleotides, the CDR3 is TGTGCCTGGAGTGTACTCTACGAGCAGTACTTC. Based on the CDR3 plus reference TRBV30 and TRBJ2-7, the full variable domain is SQTIHQWPATLVQPVGSPLSLECTVEGTSNPNLYWYRQAAGRGLQLLFYSVGIGQISSEVPQNLSASRPQDRQFILSSKKLLLSDSGFYLCAWSVLYEQYFGPGTRLTVT.

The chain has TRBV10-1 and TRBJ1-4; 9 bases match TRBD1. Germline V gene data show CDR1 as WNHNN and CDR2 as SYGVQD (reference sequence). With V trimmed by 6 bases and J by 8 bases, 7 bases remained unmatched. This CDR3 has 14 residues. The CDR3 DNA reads TGCGCCAGCAGCTACAGGGGGCGCGTAGAAAAACTGTTTTTT. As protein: CASSYRGRVEKLFF.

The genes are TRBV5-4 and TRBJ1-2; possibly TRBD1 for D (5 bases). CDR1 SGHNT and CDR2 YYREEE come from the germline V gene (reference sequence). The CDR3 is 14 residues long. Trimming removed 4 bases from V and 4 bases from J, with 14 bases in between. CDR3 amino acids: CASSPQTVSYGYTF. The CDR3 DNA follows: TGTGCCAGCAGCCCCCAGACAGTAAGCTATGGCTACACCTTC.

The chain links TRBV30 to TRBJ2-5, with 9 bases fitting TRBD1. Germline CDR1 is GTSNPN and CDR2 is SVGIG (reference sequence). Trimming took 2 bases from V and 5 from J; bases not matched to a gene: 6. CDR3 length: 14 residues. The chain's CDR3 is CAWSLTGGAETQYF. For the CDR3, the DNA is TGTGCCTGGAGTCTCACAGGGGGCGCGGAGACCCAGTACTTC.

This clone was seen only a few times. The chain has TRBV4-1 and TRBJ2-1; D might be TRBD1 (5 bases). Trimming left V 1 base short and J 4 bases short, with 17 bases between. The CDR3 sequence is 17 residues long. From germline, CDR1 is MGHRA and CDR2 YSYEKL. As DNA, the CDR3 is TGCGCCAGCAGCCAAGGGACATTTGGGGCCATTTACAATGAGCAGTTCTTC. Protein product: CASSQGTFGAIYNEQFF.

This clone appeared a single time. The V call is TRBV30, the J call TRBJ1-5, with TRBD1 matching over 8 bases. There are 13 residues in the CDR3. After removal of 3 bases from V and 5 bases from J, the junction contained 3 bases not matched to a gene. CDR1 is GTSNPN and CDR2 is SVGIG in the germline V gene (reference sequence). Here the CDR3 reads CAWSGQGHQPQHF. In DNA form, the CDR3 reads TGTGCCTGGAGCGGACAGGGTCATCAGCCCCAGCATTTT.

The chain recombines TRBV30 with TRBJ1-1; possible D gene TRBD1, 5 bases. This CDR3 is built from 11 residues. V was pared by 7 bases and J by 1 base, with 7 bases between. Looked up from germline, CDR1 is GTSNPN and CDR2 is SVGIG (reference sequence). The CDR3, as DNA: TGTGCCTACCAGGGGAACACTGAAGCTTTCTTT. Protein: CAYQGNTEAFF.

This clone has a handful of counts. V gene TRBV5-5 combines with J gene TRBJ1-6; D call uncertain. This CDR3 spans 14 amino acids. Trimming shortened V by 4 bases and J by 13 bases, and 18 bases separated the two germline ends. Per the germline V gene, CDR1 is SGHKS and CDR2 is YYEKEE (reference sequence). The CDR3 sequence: CASSAARLTFPLHF. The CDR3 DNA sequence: TGTGCCAGCAGCGCGGCACGACTTACCTTTCCCCTCCACTTT.

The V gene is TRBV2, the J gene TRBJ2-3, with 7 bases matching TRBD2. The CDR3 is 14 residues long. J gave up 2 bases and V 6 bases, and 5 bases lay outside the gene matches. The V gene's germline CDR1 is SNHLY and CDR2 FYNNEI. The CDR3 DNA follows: TGTGCCAGCAGCAAGAGGGACTACACAGATACGCAGTATTTT. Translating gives CASSKRDYTDTQYF.

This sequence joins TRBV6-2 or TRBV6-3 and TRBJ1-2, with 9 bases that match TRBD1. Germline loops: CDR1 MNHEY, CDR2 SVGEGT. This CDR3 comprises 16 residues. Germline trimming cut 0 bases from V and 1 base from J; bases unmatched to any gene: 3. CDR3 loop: CASSYSGQGNNYGYTF. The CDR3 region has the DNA TGTGCCAGCAGTTACTCTGGACAGGGGAATAACTATGGCTACACCTTC.

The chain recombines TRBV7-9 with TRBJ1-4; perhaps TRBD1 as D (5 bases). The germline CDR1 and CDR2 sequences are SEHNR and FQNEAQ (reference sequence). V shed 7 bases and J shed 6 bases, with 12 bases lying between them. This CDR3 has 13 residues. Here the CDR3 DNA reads TGTGCCAGCAAATACAGGCGAGATGAAAAACTGTTTTTT. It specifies CASKYRRDEKLFF.

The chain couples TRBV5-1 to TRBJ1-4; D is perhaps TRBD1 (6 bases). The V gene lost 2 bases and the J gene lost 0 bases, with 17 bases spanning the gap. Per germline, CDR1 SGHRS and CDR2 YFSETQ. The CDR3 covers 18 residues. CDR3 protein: CASSFGRRGPSTNEKLFF. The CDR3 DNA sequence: TGCGCCAGCAGCTTTGGGCGCAGGGGTCCCTCAACTAATGAAAAACTGTTTTTT.

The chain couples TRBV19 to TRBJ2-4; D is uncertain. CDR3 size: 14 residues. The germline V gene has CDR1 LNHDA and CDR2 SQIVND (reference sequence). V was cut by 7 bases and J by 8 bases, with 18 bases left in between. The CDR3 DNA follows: TGTGCCAGTACTTCGCCAGGAAACTTTGACATTCAGTACTTC. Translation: CASTSPGNFDIQYF.

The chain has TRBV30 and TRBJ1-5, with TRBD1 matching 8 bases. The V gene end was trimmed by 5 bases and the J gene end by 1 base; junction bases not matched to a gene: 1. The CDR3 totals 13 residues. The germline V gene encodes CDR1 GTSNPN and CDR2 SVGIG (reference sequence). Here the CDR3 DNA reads TGTGCCTGGGGACAGGGAAGCAATCAGCCCCAGCATTTT. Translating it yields CAWGQGSNQPQHF.

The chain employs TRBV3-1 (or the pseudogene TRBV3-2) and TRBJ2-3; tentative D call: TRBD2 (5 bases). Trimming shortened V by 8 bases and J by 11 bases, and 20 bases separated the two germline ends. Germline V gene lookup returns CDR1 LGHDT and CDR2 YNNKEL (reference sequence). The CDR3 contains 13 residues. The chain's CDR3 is CASATGLLPKQYF. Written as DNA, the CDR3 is TGTGCCAGCGCAACTGGACTTCTACCTAAGCAGTATTTT.

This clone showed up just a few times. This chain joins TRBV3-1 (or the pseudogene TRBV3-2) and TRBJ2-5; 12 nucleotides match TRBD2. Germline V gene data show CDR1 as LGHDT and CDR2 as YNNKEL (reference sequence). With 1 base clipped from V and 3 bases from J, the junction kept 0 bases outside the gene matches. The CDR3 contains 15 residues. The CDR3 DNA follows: TGTGCCAGCAGCCAAGGGACTAGCGGGAAAGAGACCCAGTACTTC. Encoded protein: CASSQGTSGKETQYF.

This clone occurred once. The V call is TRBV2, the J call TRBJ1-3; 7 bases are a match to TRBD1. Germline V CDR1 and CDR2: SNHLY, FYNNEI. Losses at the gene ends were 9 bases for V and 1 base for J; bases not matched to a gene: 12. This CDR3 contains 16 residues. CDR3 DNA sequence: TGTGCCAGGGAGGGCCGGGACAGAACATCTGGAAACACCATATATTTT. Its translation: CAREGRDRTSGNTIYF.

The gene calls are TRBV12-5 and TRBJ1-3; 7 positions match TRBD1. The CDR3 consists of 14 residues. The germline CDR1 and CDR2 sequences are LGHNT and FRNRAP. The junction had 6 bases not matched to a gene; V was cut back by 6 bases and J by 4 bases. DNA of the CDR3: TGTGCTAGTGGCCCACAGGGGAGCGGAAACACCATATATTTT. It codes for CASGPQGSGNTIYF.

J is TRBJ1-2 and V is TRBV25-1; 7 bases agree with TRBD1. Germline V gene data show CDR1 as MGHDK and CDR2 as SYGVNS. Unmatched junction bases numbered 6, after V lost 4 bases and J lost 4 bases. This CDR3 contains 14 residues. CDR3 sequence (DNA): TGTGCCAGCAGTGTAGGACAGGCATCCTATGGCTACACCTTC. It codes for CASSVGQASYGYTF.

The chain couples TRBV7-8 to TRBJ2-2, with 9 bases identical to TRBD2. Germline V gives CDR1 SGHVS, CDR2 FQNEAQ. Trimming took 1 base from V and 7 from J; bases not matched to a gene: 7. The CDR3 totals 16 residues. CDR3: CASSLGVAGAVGELFF. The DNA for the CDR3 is TGTGCCAGCAGCTTAGGAGTAGCGGGAGCGGTCGGGGAGCTGTTTTTT.

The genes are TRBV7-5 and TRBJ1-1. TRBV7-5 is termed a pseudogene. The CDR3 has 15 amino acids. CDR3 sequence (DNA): TGTGCCAGAATCGGGAAACAGCCATTGAACACTGAAGCTTTCTTT. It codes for CARIGKQPLNTEAFF.

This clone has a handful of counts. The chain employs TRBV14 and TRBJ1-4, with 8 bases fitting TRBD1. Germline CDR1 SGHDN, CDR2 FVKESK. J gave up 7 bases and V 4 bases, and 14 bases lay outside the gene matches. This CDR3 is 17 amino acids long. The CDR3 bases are TGTGCCAGCAGCCCGAGACAGGGGAGTCCCGCTACTGAAAAACTGTTTTTT. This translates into CASSPRQGSPATEKLFF.

CDR3 region: CATSVSGAGELFF. In DNA, the CDR3 is TGTGCCACCAGTGTCTCAGGGGCCGGGGAGCTGTTTTTT. J is TRBJ2-2 and V is TRBV24-1, with D maybe TRBD1 (6 bases). This CDR3 is built from 13 residues. The germline gives CDR1 KGHDR, CDR2 SFDVKD. The V and J ends lost 5 bases and 6 bases respectively, with 9 bases between them.

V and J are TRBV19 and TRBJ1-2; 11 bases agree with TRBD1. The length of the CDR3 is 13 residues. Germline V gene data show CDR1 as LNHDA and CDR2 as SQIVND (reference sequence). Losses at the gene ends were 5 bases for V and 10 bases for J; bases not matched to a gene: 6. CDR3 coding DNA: TGTGCCAGTAGTGGGGGACAGGGGGGTGACTACACCTTC. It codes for CASSGGQGGDYTF.

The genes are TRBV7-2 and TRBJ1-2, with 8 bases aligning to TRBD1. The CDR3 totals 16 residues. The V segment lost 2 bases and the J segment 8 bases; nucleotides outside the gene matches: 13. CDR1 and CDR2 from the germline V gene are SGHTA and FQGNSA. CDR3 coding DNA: TGTGCCAGCAGCTTATTTACTCCCTCGGCAGGGGGCGGCTACACCTTC. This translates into CASSLFTPSAGGGYTF.